Presented here are 11 T cell receptor beta chains from one specimen sequenced in a study of blood T cells in healthy people across ages. The use of a sample-barcoded 5' primer and a J-beta primer mix characterized a second PCR of about 7 to 12 cycles. TCRdb called the 5' RACE reads again in MiXCR, with one record for every CDR3 protein. The sample holds about 1,800,000 distinct CDR3 sequences, roughly 27% seen once. Sequencing used blood. Source of these receptors: a woman aged 25 to 39 in good health.

Concerning this clonotype itself: A much larger clone lies one base from this, so it may be a read error. The V and J genes are TRBV20-1 and TRBJ1-4, with 7 nucleotides matching TRBD1. J gave up 8 bases and V 8 bases, and 11 bases lay outside the gene matches. The germline CDR1 and CDR2 sequences are DFQATT and SNEGSKA (reference sequence). The CDR3 length is 13 residues. The CDR3 DNA sequence: TGCAGTACTAAAAGACAGGGTAAAGAAAAACTGTTTTTT. Its protein product is CSTKRQGKEKLFF.

This chain connects TRBV3-1 to TRBJ2-5; D may be TRBD1 or TRBD2 (6 bases each). Deletions cut 4 bases from V and 2 bases from J, with 14 bases between. The CDR3 has 15 amino acids. Germline V lookup: CDR1 LGHDT, CDR2 YNNKEL (reference sequence). CDR3 nucleotides: TGTGCCAGCAGCCCCGGGGGCGAAGCTCAAGAGACCCAGTACTTC. It translates to CASSPGGEAQETQYF.

There are a few counts of this clonotype. The genes are TRBV7-2 and TRBJ1-2; D uncertain. V shed 1 base and J shed 0 bases, with 18 bases lying between them. This CDR3 has 18 amino acids. Germline values: CDR1 SGHTA, CDR2 FQGNSA. CDR3: CASSLERIVRPPNYGYTF. CDR3 DNA: TGTGCCAGCAGCTTAGAAAGAATAGTGAGACCCCCTAACTATGGCTACACCTTC.

This clonotype turned up a few times. The V call is TRBV5-1, the J call TRBJ2-3; D may be TRBD1 or TRBD2 (6 bases each). In germline, CDR1 is SGHRS, CDR2 YFSETQ. The V end was cut by 4 bases, the J end by 1 base, with 16 bases between. The CDR3 extends over 16 amino acids. The CDR3 sequence: CASSPPTEGGTDTQYF. CDR3 DNA: TGCGCCAGCAGCCCCCCGACGGAGGGGGGCACAGATACGCAGTATTTT.

The rearrangement joins TRBV5-6 to TRBJ1-1, with 11 bases aligning to TRBD1. There are 16 residues in the CDR3. J was trimmed by 6 bases and V by 1 base; bases with no gene match: 8. CDR1 and CDR2 (germline): SGHDT, YYEEEE. Here the CDR3 reads CASSLRTGGFKPEAFF. CDR3 in DNA: TGTGCCAGCAGCTTGAGGACAGGGGGCTTTAAACCTGAAGCTTTCTTT.

The table lists this clonotype with many counts. The chain uses TRBV28 and TRBJ2-7, with 7 bases that match TRBD1. Germline loops: CDR1 MDHEN, CDR2 SYDVKM. Trimming at V came to 5 bases and at J to 0 bases, leaving 4 bases not matched to a gene. CDR3 length: 14 amino acids. CDR3 DNA: TGTGCCAGCAGTACAAACAGGGGCTCCTACGAGCAGTACTTC. Translating it yields CASSTNRGSYEQYF.

About this clonotype: This may be a read error, as it is one base from a much larger clone. J is TRBJ2-7 and V is TRBV25-1; D gene ambiguous. CDR3 size: 11 residues. CDR1 and CDR2 (germline): MGHDK, SYGVNS. The V end lost 7 bases, the J end lost 7 bases, and 11 bases lay between the germline ends. The CDR3 nucleotides are TGTGCCAGCAAAGGGTGTCTTGAGCAGTACTTC. Its protein product is CASKGCLEQYF.

CDR3 bases: TGTGCCAGCAGTTTGGGACAGTGGTCGAAACACACGGATACGCAGTATTTT. Its translation is CASSLGQWSKHTDTQYF. The rearrangement joins TRBV28 to TRBJ2-3; 7 positions agree with TRBD1. The CDR3 has 17 residues. The germline gives CDR1 MDHEN, CDR2 SYDVKM. Losses at the gene ends were 3 bases for V and 6 bases for J; bases not matched to a gene: 15.

The chain is built from TRBV4-1 and TRBJ2-6; 7 nucleotides agree with TRBD2. V lost 0 bases and J lost 0; bases outside the gene matches: 5. The CDR3 loop spans 18 amino acids. CDR1 is MGHRA and CDR2 is YSYEKL in the germline V gene. CDR3 DNA: TGCGCCAGCAGCCAAGATCCACGCGGGGGCTCTGGGGCCAACGTCCTGACTTTC. This encodes CASSQDPRGGSGANVLTF.

There are a few counts of this clonotype. The rearrangement uses TRBV6-5 and TRBJ2-6; 12 positions agree with TRBD1. This CDR3 comprises 18 residues. CDR1 is MNHEY and CDR2 is SVGAGI in the germline V gene. V shed 2 bases, J shed 2 bases, and the junction held 4 bases outside the gene matches. The CDR3 coding sequence is TGTGCCAGCAGTTACAGGGGGACAGGGGGCGCTGGGGCCAACGTCCTGACTTTC. Protein product: CASSYRGTGGAGANVLTF.

CDR3 coding DNA: TGTGCCAGCAGTGGCCAGGGACAGGGAAATGAAAAACTGTTTTTT. Amino acid sequence: CASSGQGQGNEKLFF. The V call is TRBV6-6, the J call TRBJ1-4, with 9 bases that match TRBD1. J lost 5 bases, V lost 5 bases, and 6 bases had no gene match. Germline CDR1 reads MNHNY; CDR2 reads SVGAGI (reference sequence). This CDR3 is 15 amino acids long.